This T cell receptor (beta chain) came from a study of shared clonotypes between healthy human individuals. The assay used deep level. The method was immunoSEQ multiplex PCR; TCRdb's version includes in-frame clones alone and lacks a portion of them. This sample has roughly 2.5 million clones; more than 80% occur once, and the top ten carry about 0.13%. The length of the CDR3 is 13 residues. CDR1 is SNHLY, CDR2 FYNNEI, per germline. V was shortened by 6 bases and J by 6 bases, with 12 bases between the two germline ends. Specimen: naive CD4+ T cells sorted from blood. Subset described: CD45RA+ positively selected. The chain links TRBV2 to TRBJ1-5; weak D call: TRBD1 (5 bases). This receptor was obtained from a man aged 18 to 35 in good health. As DNA, the CDR3 is TGTGCCAGCAGCCGCAGGGTAGGTCAGCCCCAGCATTTT. It codes for CASSRRVGQPQHF.